A single sample gave rise to the 15 T cell receptor beta chains below, sequenced in a study of shared clonotypes between healthy human individuals. Produced via immunoSEQ multiplex PCR; TCRdb's table is partial and in-frame only. The top ten clones hold 0.1% to 0.15% of a sample with millions of clones, 85% to 95% of them seen once. Sequencing input: naive CD4+ T cells sorted from blood. Subset reported: CD45RA+ positively selected. These receptors originate from a man between 18 and 35 years old in good health.

This sequence joins TRBV7-2 and TRBJ2-1, with TRBD2 matching over 11 bases. CDR1 is SGHTA and CDR2 is FQGNSA in the germline V gene. The junction had 4 bases not matched to a gene; V was cut back by 3 bases and J by 9 bases. The CDR3 runs to 14 residues. This CDR3 reads CASSFSLAGVEQFF. The CDR3 nucleotides read TGTGCCAGCAGCTTTTCACTAGCGGGGGTTGAGCAGTTCTTC.

CDR3 residues: CASSPLGGGYTF. DNA of the CDR3: TGCGCCAGCAGTCCTTTAGGGGGTGGCTACACCTTC. This chain joins TRBV5-1 and TRBJ1-2, with D possibly TRBD1 on 6 matching bases. The length of the CDR3 is 12 residues. Trimming took off 5 bases at V and 7 bases at J, with 12 bases between the two ends. Germline V gene lookup returns CDR1 SGHRS and CDR2 YFSETQ.

The chain employs TRBV9 and TRBJ1-3, with 7 positions matching TRBD1. CDR3 length equals 16 residues. After removal of 4 bases from V and 4 bases from J, the junction contained 11 bases not matched to a gene. Germline V lookup: CDR1 SGDLS, CDR2 YYNGEE. This chain's CDR3 is CASSPLSGTVGNTIYF. The CDR3 DNA is TGTGCCAGCAGCCCCCTATCCGGGACAGTCGGAAACACCATATATTTT.

A single count supports this clone. The chain recombines TRBV28 with TRBJ1-5; no reliable D call. V was clipped by 2 bases and J by 5 bases, with 13 bases between them. CDR3 size: 15 residues. CDR1 and CDR2 from the germline V gene are MDHEN and SYDVKM. This CDR3 reads CASSLPGKGDQPQHF. For the CDR3, the DNA is TGTGCCAGCAGTTTACCGGGGAAAGGTGATCAGCCCCAGCATTTT.

On this clone: Other DNA sequences from this sample encode an identical CDR3 as well. The chain recombines TRBV29-1 with TRBJ1-1; D is possibly TRBD1 (5 bases). This CDR3 contains 14 residues. Trimming removed 4 bases at V and 1 base at J, with 13 bases between. Germline V gene sequence: CDR1 SQVTM, CDR2 ANQGSEA. CDR3 amino acids: CSVAPGTANTEAFF. The DNA for the CDR3 is TGCAGCGTTGCGCCCGGGACGGCGAACACTGAAGCTTTCTTT. The full variable domain, completed using reference TRBV29-1 and TRBJ1-1, is SAVISQKPSRDICQRGTSLTIQCQVDSQVTMMFWYRQQPGQSLTLIATANQGSEATYESGFVIDKFPISRPNLTFSTLTVSNMSPEDSSIYLCSVAPGTANTEAFFGQGTRLTVV.

V and J are TRBV28 and TRBJ1-2; D not resolved. Germline V gene lookup returns CDR1 MDHEN and CDR2 SYDVKM. The CDR3 runs 15 residues. Deletions cut 5 bases from V and 0 bases from J, with 13 bases between. Here the CDR3 reads CASSPPPGTNYGYTF. The CDR3 bases are TGTGCCAGCAGTCCCCCCCCCGGTACTAACTATGGCTACACCTTC.

V gene TRBV2 combines with J gene TRBJ1-5, with a weak D call TRBD1 (6 bases). Between the trimmed V and J ends, which lost 6 bases and 0 bases, there was a span of 12 bases. Per germline, CDR1 SNHLY and CDR2 FYNNEI. There are 15 residues in the CDR3. CDR3 coding DNA: TGTGCCAGCAGAATACAGGGAATTAGCAATCAGCCCCAGCATTTT. Residues: CASRIQGISNQPQHF.

V and J are TRBV19 and TRBJ1-6; tentatively, D is TRBD1 (6 bases). Looked up from germline, CDR1 is LNHDA and CDR2 is SQIVND (reference sequence). The CDR3 contains 14 residues. V dropped 3 bases and J dropped 8 bases, with 11 bases sitting between them. The CDR3 DNA follows: TGTGCCAGTAGTATTCTACAGGGTGATTCACCCCTCCACTTT. It is translated as CASSILQGDSPLHF.

For this clone: Other DNA sequences from this sample encode an identical CDR3 as well. The chain joins TRBV6-1 to TRBJ2-3, with D unresolved. This CDR3 is 13 amino acids long. Per germline, CDR1 MNHNS and CDR2 SASEGT. V gave up 2 bases and J gave up 1 base, with 4 bases separating them. CDR3 sequence reads: CASSEQGTDTQYF. The CDR3 DNA is TGTGCCAGCAGTGAACAGGGCACAGATACGCAGTATTTT.

This chain links TRBV19 with TRBJ1-2; possibly TRBD1 for D (5 bases). The CDR3 contains 14 residues. Trimming shortened V by 1 base and J by 6 bases, and 12 bases separated the two germline ends. Germline V CDR1 and CDR2: LNHDA, SQIVND (reference sequence). CDR3 in amino acids: CASSIGGRLNGYTF. The CDR3 region has the DNA TGTGCCAGTAGTATAGGGGGACGGTTAAATGGCTACACCTTC.

The gene calls are TRBV29-1 and TRBJ2-1, with TRBD1 matching over 7 bases. The CDR3 has 16 amino acids. Unmatched junction bases numbered 12, after V lost 6 bases and J lost 1 base. Germline V CDR1 and CDR2: SQVTM, ANQGSEA. CDR3 DNA: TGCAGCGTCGGCCGACAGGGTATCGGGTCCTACAATGAGCAGTTCTTC. It codes for CSVGRQGIGSYNEQFF.

This sequence joins TRBV11-2 and TRBJ1-3; D gene uncertain. Trimming shortened V by 2 bases and J by 0 bases, and 8 bases separated the two germline ends. The CDR3 length is 15 residues. Per germline, CDR1 SGHAT and CDR2 FQNNGV. CDR3 bases: TGTGCCAGCAGCTTAAAGGCCTACTCTGGAAACACCATATATTTT. It yields the protein CASSLKAYSGNTIYF.

Written as DNA, the CDR3 is TGCGCCAGCAGCCAGGAGGGACAGGGCAGGGCGCAGTATTTT. Its protein product is CASSQEGQGRAQYF. This chain connects TRBV4-3 to TRBJ2-3, with 9 bases lining up with TRBD1. Unmatched junction bases numbered 8, after V lost 3 bases and J lost 10 bases. Germline assignment: CDR1 LGHNA and CDR2 YSLEER. The CDR3 has 14 residues.

The CDR3 loop reads CASRGTGDSEAFF. In nucleotides, the CDR3 is TGTGCCAGCAGAGGGACAGGGGACTCCGAAGCTTTCTTT. The chain joins TRBV2 to TRBJ1-1, with TRBD1 matching 10 bases. The V gene's germline CDR1 is SNHLY and CDR2 FYNNEI. J lost 8 bases, V lost 6 bases, and 6 bases had no gene match. This CDR3 is 13 amino acids long.

This chain links TRBV7-2 with TRBJ2-3; the match to TRBD2 covers 12 bases. The V and J ends lost 3 bases and 2 bases, in that order; junction bases with no gene match: 3. The CDR3 loop spans 16 amino acids. Per germline, CDR1 SGHTA and CDR2 FQGNSA. CDR3 amino acids: CASSFLAGGYTDTQYF. In DNA, the CDR3 is TGTGCCAGCAGCTTCCTAGCGGGAGGGTACACAGATACGCAGTATTTT.